A selection of T cell receptor beta chains follows, all from one sample in a study of T cells in Graves' hyperthyroidism and ophthalmopathy. TCRdb re-derived calls from the multiplex PCR reads in MiXCR, one entry per CDR3 protein. The sample carries about 690,000 distinct CDR3 sequences, 17% recorded once. Sequencing used blood. These receptors all stem from a man over 45 with Graves' hyperthyroidism. Each CDR3 is given with its conserved first and last residue. D genes are given only for firm matches. Rows may omit the clone size; those that give it use once, few, many or a size class.

TRBV12-5	TRBJ2-3	TRBD2	many	CASGLVGGPTDTQYF	TGTGCTAGTGGTTTGGTGGGAGGGCCCACAGATACGCAGTATTTT
TRBV11-2	TRBJ1-4	NA	many	CASSPTRRSEKLFF	TGTGCCAGCAGCCCGACAAGGCGGTCGGAAAAACTGTTTTTT
TRBV24-1	TRBJ2-1	TRBD1	many	CATSANRGYAYNEQFF	TGTGCCACCAGTGCGAACAGGGGATACGCCTACAATGAGCAGTTCTTC
TRBV5-1	TRBJ2-2	TRBD1	few	CASSSNTGATGELFF	TGCGCCAGCAGCTCGAATACAGGGGCTACCGGGGAGCTGTTTTTT
TRBV28	TRBJ2-7	NA	many	CASTVGGSVEQYF	TGTGCCAGCACCGTAGGGGGATCAGTCGAGCAGTACTTC
TRBV27	TRBJ2-1	NA	many	CASSTTNYNEQFF	TGTGCCAGCAGTACGACTAACTACAATGAGCAGTTCTTC
TRBV7-3	TRBJ2-1	TRBD2	NA	CASSQWTSGSSSYNEQFF	TGTGCCAGCAGCCAGTGGACTAGCGGGTCTAGCTCCTACAATGAGCAGTTCTTC
TRBV5-1	TRBJ2-6	TRBD1	NA	CASRLTGTGANVLTF	TGCGCCAGCAGGTTGACAGGGACCGGGGCCAACGTCCTGACTTTC
TRBV28	TRBJ2-7	TRBD2	NA	CASSMGLAGGRYEQYF	TGTGCCAGCAGTATGGGACTAGCGGGAGGACGCTACGAGCAGTACTTC
TRBV29-1	TRBJ2-7	NA	NA	CSVEGQEIPYEQYF	TGCAGCGTTGAAGGACAGGAGATTCCCTACGAGCAGTACTTC
TRBV4-1	TRBJ1-2	NA	NA	CASSQVSGNGYTF	TGCGCCAGCAGCCAAGTTTCCGGGAATGGCTACACCTTC
TRBV2	TRBJ1-3	NA	many	CASSEEASSGNTIYF	TGTGCCAGCAGTGAAGAAGCCAGCTCTGGAAACACCATATATTTT
TRBV27	TRBJ2-7	TRBD1	many	CASSPGQQFYEQYF	TGTGCCAGCAGTCCGGGACAGCAGTTCTACGAGCAGTACTTC
TRBV28	TRBJ1-1	TRBD1	many	CASSPDRGLVNTEAFF	TGTGCCAGCAGTCCCGACAGGGGCCTAGTGAACACTGAAGCTTTCTTT
TRBV19	TRBJ1-1	TRBD1	few	CASSRTQGDTEAFF	TGTGCCAGTAGTAGAACCCAGGGGGACACTGAAGCTTTCTTT
TRBV7-3	TRBJ2-5	NA	many	CASSLVNGVAETQYF	TGTGCCAGCAGCTTAGTAAACGGGGTGGCGGAGACCCAGTACTTC
TRBV6-2/TRBV6-3	TRBJ1-5	TRBD1	many	CASSYSPGQGTNQPQHF	TGTGCCAGCAGTTACTCTCCGGGACAGGGGACCAATCAGCCCCAGCATTTT
TRBV28	TRBJ2-7	TRBD1	many	CASRSGTVYEQYF	TGTGCCAGCAGGTCCGGGACAGTATACGAGCAGTACTTC
TRBV20-1	TRBJ2-5	TRBD2	NA	CSASPGLAGQETQYF	TGCAGTGCTTCCCCGGGACTAGCGGGACAAGAGACCCAGTACTTC